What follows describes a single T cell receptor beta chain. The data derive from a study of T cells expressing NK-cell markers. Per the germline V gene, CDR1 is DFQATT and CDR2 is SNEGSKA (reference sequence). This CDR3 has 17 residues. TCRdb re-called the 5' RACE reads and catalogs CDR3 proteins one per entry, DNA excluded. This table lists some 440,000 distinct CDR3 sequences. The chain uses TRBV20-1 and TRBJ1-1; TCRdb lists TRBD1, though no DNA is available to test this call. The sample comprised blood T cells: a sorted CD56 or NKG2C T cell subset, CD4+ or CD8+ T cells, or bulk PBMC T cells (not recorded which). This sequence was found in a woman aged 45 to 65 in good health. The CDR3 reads CSARKPGQGPMNTEAFF.